This T cell receptor beta chain came from a study of blood T cell repertoires in COVID-19. Study as a whole: The United States, Italy and Spain were the sources of the acute and convalescent COVID-19 samples. Sample material is recorded as cDNA or gDNA derived from T cells, B-cell-depleted T cells, or PBMCs.

This CDR3 is built from 15 residues. Trimming took 2 bases from V and 0 from J, leaving 11 bases between them. Germline CDR1 is MDHEN and CDR2 is SYDVKM. Original analysis: Scientists estimated how many nucleated cells there were by amplifying reference gene primers. The table came from immunoSEQ multiplex PCR; TCRdb's copy has only in-frame clones and leaves some out. V and J calls and clone size follow that table, whereas D and trimming were derived from the DNA. The sample consists of over 75,000 clones, roughly 80% of them appearing once. The receptor comes from a man aged 50-59 years who had recovered from COVID-19. The material sequenced was peripheral blood. The chain employs TRBV28 and TRBJ2-7, with a tentative D call TRBD1 (6 bases). The CDR3 loop reads CASSLTGTFSYEQYF. For the CDR3, the DNA is TGTGCCAGCAGTTTAACCGGGACATTCTCCTACGAGCAGTACTTC.